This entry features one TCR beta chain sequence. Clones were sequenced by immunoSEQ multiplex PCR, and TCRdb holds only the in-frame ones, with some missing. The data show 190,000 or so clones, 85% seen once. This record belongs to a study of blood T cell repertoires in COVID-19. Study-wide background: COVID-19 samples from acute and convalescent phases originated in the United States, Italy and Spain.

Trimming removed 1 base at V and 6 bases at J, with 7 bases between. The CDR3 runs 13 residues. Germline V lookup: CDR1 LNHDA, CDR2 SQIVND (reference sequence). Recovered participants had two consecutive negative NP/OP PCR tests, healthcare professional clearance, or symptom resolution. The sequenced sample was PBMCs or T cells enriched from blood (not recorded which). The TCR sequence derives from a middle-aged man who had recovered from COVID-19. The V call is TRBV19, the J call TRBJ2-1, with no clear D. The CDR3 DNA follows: TGTGCCAGTAGTATAGTAAGCCCCAATGAGCAGTTCTTC. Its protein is CASSIVSPNEQFF.